The present TCR beta chain was sequenced within a study of blood T cells in healthy people across ages. Background on the study: Every two T cells gave about one barcoded beta molecule via template switching.

The CDR3 is 12 amino acids. Germline V gives CDR1 SNHLY, CDR2 FYNNEI. V was cut by 4 bases and J by 7 bases, with 11 bases left in between. Ranging in age from roughly 6 to 95, the donors were healthy Caucasian individuals from Russia. Total RNA, at least 5 micrograms per sample, was extracted from PBMCs. A sample-barcoded 5' primer and a J-beta primer mix were used in a second PCR of roughly 7 to 11 cycles. TCRdb reprocessed the 5' RACE reads with MiXCR, giving one entry per CDR3 protein. In the table there are 1,800,000 or so distinct CDR3 sequences, 39% of which are singletons. The chain recombines TRBV2 with TRBJ2-7; D ambiguous. Specimen: blood. This sequence originates from a human donor in good health. The CDR3 nucleotides are TGTGCCAGCAGTGTTGAACAGATTGAGCAGTACTTC. It encodes CASSVEQIEQYF.